This T cell receptor beta chain was sequenced in a study of T-cell reconstitution after alpha-beta-depleted transplantation in children. This clonotype was seen ten or more times. Germline V gene data show CDR1 as MNHEY and CDR2 as SMNVEV (reference sequence). Trimming shortened V by 8 bases and J by 1 base, and 15 bases separated the two germline ends. The CDR3 spans 15 residues. Unique molecular identifiers were built into the TCRbeta library. MiXCR was run by TCRdb on the PCR reads, yielding one entry per CDR3 protein. The data hold 200,000 to 250,000 distinct CDR3 sequences, with approximately 12% observed a single time.

The sequences come from PBMCs from the stem cell graft donor, collected from the stem cell graft. The origin of this receptor is a human donor who donated a stem cell graft to a child with acute lymphoblastic leukemia. V gene TRBV27 combines with J gene TRBJ1-5; possibly TRBD1 for D (6 bases). The CDR3 sequence is CASSTGFASNQPQHF. CDR3 bases: TGTGCCAGCTCAACAGGGTTCGCGAGCAATCAGCCCCAGCATTTT.